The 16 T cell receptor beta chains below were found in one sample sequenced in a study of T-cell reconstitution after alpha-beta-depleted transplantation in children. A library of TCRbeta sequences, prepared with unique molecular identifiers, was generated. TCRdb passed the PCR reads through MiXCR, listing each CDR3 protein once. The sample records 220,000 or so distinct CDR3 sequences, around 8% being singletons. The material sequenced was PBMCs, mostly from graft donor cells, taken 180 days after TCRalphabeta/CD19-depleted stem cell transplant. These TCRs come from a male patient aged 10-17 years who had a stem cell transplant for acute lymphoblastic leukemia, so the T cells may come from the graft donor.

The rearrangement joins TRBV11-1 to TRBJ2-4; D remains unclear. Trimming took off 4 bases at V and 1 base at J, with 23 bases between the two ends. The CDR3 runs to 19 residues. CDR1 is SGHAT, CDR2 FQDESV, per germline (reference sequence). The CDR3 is CASSYVGLRGEGAKNIQYF. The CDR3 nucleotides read TGTGCCAGCAGCTACGTGGGCCTTCGAGGAGAAGGGGCCAAAAACATTCAGTACTTC.

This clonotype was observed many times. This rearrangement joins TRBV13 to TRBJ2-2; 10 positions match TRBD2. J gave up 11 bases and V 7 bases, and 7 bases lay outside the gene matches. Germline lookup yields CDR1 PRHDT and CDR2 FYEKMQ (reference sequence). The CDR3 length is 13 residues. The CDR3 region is CASTLAGRTELFF. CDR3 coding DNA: TGTGCCAGCACACTAGCGGGGCGGACTGAGCTGTTTTTT.

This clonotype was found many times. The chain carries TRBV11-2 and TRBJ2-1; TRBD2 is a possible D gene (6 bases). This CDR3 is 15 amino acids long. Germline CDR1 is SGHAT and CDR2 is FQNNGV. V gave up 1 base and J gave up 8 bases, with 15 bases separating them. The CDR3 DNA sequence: TGTGCCAGCAGCTTAGCGGCAGGGTGGAGGGATGAGCAGTTCTTC. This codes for CASSLAAGWRDEQFF.

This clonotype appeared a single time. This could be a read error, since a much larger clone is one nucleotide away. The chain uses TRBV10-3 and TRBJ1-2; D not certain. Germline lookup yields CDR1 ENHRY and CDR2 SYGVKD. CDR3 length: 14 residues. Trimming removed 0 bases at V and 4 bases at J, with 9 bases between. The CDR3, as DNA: TGTGCCATCAGTGAGTCAGTAACTGGCTATGGCTACACCTTC. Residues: CAISESVTGYGYTF.

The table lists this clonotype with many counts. CDR3 amino acids: CASSERGRQETQYF. The CDR3 nucleotides are TGTGCCAGCAGTGAAAGGGGAAGGCAAGAGACCCAGTACTTC. This chain links TRBV25-1 with TRBJ2-5; D perhaps matches TRBD1 (5 bases). CDR1 MGHDK and CDR2 SYGVNS come from the germline V gene. The V end was cut by 2 bases, the J end by 2 bases, with 9 bases between. The CDR3 is 14 amino acids.

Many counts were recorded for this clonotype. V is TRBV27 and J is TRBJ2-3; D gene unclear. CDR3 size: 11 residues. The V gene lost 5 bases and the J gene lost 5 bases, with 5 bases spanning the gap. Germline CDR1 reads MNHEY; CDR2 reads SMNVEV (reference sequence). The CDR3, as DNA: TGTGCCAGCAGTATTCTAGATACGCAGTATTTT. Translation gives CASSILDTQYF.

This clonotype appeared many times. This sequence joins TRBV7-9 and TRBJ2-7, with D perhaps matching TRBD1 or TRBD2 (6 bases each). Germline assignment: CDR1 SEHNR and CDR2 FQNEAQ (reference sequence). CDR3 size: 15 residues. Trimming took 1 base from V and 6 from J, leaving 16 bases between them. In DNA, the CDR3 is TGTGCCAGCAGCTTAGGAGGGGGGATACTGCGCGAGCAGTACTTC. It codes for CASSLGGGILREQYF.

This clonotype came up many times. This CDR3 reads CASSLEGGLPSNEQFF. CDR3 coding DNA: TGTGCCAGCAGCTTAGAAGGGGGCCTTCCCTCCAATGAGCAGTTCTTC. The chain couples TRBV7-2 to TRBJ2-1; TRBD1 aligns across 7 bases. Per germline, CDR1 SGHTA and CDR2 FQGNSA. This CDR3 region has 16 residues. Trimming cost V 1 base and J 6 bases; bases outside gene matches: 9.

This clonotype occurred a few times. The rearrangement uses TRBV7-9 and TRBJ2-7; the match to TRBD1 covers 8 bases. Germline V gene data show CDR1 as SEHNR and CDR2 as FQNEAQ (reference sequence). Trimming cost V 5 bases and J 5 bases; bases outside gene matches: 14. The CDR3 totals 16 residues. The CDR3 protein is CASSLGYPDRVDEQYF. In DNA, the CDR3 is TGTGCCAGCAGCCTCGGATACCCGGACAGGGTGGACGAGCAGTACTTC.

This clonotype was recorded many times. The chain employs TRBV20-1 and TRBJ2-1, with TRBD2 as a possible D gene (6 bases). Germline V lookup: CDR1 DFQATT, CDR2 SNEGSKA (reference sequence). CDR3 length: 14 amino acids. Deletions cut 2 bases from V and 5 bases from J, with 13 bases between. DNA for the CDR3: TGCAGTGCTAGAAGACTAGGTGTCGACAATGAGCAGTTCTTC. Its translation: CSARRLGVDNEQFF.

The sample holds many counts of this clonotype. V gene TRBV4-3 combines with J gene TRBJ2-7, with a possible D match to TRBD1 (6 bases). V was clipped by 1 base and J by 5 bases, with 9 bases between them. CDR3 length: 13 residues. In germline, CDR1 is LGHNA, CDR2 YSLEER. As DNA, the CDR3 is TGCGCCAGCAGCCAAGCTACAGGGAACGAGCAGTACTTC. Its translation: CASSQATGNEQYF.

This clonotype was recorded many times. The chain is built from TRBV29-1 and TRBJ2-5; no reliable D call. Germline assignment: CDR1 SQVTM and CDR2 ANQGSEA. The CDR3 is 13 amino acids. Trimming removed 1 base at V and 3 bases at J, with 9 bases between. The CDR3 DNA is TGCAGCGTTGAAGGAGCCTTTAAAGAGACCCAGTACTTC. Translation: CSVEGAFKETQYF.

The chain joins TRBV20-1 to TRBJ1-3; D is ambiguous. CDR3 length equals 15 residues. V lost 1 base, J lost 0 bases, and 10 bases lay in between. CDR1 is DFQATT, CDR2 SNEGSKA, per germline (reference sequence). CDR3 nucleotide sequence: TGCAGTGCTAGAGTTGGGCTCCACTCTGGAAACACCATATATTTT. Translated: CSARVGLHSGNTIYF.

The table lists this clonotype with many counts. DNA of the CDR3: TGCGCCAGCAGCTTCCCGACTAGCGGGAGGTCTTATGAGCAGTTCTTC. Amino acids: CASSFPTSGRSYEQFF. This chain joins TRBV5-1 and TRBJ2-1, with 13 bases identical to TRBD2. V dropped 2 bases and J dropped 8; count of bases not matched to a gene: 7. The CDR3 is 16 amino acids. Germline lookup yields CDR1 SGHRS and CDR2 YFSETQ.

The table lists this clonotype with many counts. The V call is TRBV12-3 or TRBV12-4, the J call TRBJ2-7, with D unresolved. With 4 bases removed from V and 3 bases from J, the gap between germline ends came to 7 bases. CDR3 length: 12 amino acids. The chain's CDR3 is CASSSLDYEQYF. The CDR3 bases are TGTGCCAGCAGTTCACTTGACTACGAGCAGTACTTC.

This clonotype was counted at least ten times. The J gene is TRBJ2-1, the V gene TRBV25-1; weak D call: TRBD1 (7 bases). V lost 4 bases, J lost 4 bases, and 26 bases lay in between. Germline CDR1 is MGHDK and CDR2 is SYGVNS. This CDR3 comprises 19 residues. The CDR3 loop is CASSARGLRLGGKYNEQFF. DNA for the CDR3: TGTGCCAGCAGTGCCCGAGGGCTCCGACTAGGGGGCAAGTACAATGAGCAGTTCTTC.